The 5 T cell receptor beta chains given below trace back to one sample, sequenced in a study of identifying expanded T cells in peripheral blood. Sequenced by immunoSEQ multiplex PCR; TCRdb stores in-frame clones only, minus some. Of 84,000 or so clones listed, 89% are singletons. The specimen was blood. The source is a person aged 18 to 69 in good health.

CDR3 in DNA: TGTGCCAGCAGTTCTGGCCGGACGTCCCCTGGGAACATTCAGTACTTC. This sequence encodes CASSSGRTSPGNIQYF. This chain links TRBV6-5 with TRBJ2-4; no reliable D call. The length of the CDR3 is 16 residues. The germline CDR1 and CDR2 sequences are MNHEY and SVGAGI. The V and J ends lost 4 bases and 7 bases respectively, with 20 bases between them.

The gene calls are TRBV30 and TRBJ2-7, with 10 nucleotides matching TRBD1. Germline trimming cut 2 bases from V and 2 bases from J; bases unmatched to any gene: 3. The CDR3 runs to 14 residues. The germline CDR1 and CDR2 sequences are GTSNPN and SVGIG (reference sequence). The DNA of the CDR3 is TGTGCCTGGAGTACCGGGACAGGGGCCTACGAGCAGTACTTC. Protein product: CAWSTGTGAYEQYF. Combining the CDR3 with reference TRBV30 and TRBJ2-7 gives the whole variable domain SQTIHQWPATLVQPVGSPLSLECTVEGTSNPNLYWYRQAAGRGLQLLFYSVGIGQISSEVPQNLSASRPQDRQFILSSKKLLLSDSGFYLCAWSTGTGAYEQYFGPGTRLTVT.

This clone was recorded only once. The V and J genes are TRBV11-2 and TRBJ1-2; no definite D call. V shed 1 base and J shed 2 bases, with 8 bases lying between them. Germline values: CDR1 SGHAT, CDR2 FQNNGV. This CDR3 spans 14 amino acids. CDR3 in amino acids: CASSLAHKNYGYTF. The CDR3 DNA is TGTGCCAGCAGCTTAGCTCACAAGAACTATGGCTACACCTTC.

J is TRBJ2-7 and V is TRBV10-2, with 8 bases matching TRBD1. This CDR3 is built from 16 residues. Germline V lookup: CDR1 WSHSY, CDR2 SAAADI. After removal of 7 bases from V and 2 bases from J, the junction contained 13 bases not matched to a gene. CDR3 DNA sequence: TGCGCCAGCATGGACAGGGCTAGTTCTAGAGCCTACGAGCAGTACTTC. Its protein product is CASMDRASSRAYEQYF.

The chain links TRBV19 to TRBJ1-3, with 8 bases that match TRBD1. This CDR3 spans 12 amino acids. Germline lookup yields CDR1 LNHDA and CDR2 SQIVND (reference sequence). The junction had 4 bases not matched to a gene; V was cut back by 11 bases and J by 4 bases. The CDR3 region is CASGGAGNTIYF. CDR3 nucleotide sequence: TGTGCCTCAGGGGGCGCGGGAAACACCATATATTTT.